A selection of T cell receptor beta chains follows, all from one sample in a study of neoadjuvant nivolumab and ipilimumab in lung cancer. Only in-frame clones appear in the TCRdb table, and some are missing; sequencing was by immunoSEQ multiplex PCR. The sample carries about 27,000 clones, about 75% recorded once. Material: tumor tissue, obtained after neoadjuvant nivolumab, alone or with ipilimumab, at or shortly before surgery. These TCRs come from an adult with non-small cell lung cancer. CDR3s include the opening cysteine and the closing phenylalanine or tryptophan. A D gene is named only where the DNA matches it firmly. Only some rows state a clone size, as once, few, many or a class for expanded clones.

cdr3_nt,cdr3_aa,cdr3_length,d_call,v_call,j_call,clone_size
TGTGCCAGCAGGGGACTAGCGGGGGGGTACAATGAGCAGTTCTTC,CASRGLAGGYNEQFF,15,TRBD2,TRBV2,TRBJ2-1,.
TGCGCCAGCAGCCCCAGACAGGATGGGGAGCAGTACTTC,CASSPRQDGEQYF,13,.,TRBV5-1,TRBJ2-7,.
TGTGCCATCAGTGAGTCTCCTCCAGGACGCGCGGAAGCTTTCTTT,CAISESPPGRAEAFF,15,.,TRBV10-3,TRBJ1-1,.
TGTGCCAGCAGCTTAGGTTACGAGGGACAGGGCTACGAGCAGTACTTC,CASSLGYEGQGYEQYF,16,TRBD1,TRBV7-8,TRBJ2-7,.
TGTGCCAGCAGCTTATTCGCACGACCGTCGAGATACACCTTC,CASSLFARPSRYTF,14,.,TRBV7-2,TRBJ1-2,.
TGCAGCGTTGGGGAGCCGAGAGGGACAGATACGCAGTATTTT,CSVGEPRGTDTQYF,14,.,TRBV29-1,TRBJ2-3,.
TGTGCCAGCAGCTTAGCGCCGGGGATCTATGGCTACACCTTC,CASSLAPGIYGYTF,14,.,TRBV7-8,TRBJ1-2,few
TGTGCCAGCAGCCCGACGGGGAGCGGGGGGGCAGATACGCAGTATTTT,CASSPTGSGGADTQYF,16,TRBD2,TRBV7-3,TRBJ2-3,.
TGTGCCAGCAGCTTTCCCAGTTCAACTAATGAAAAACTGTTTTTT,CASSFPSSTNEKLFF,15,.,TRBV7-9,TRBJ1-4,.
TGTGCCATCAGTGAGTACCAGAACAATCAGCCCCAGCATTTT,CAISEYQNNQPQHF,14,.,TRBV10-3,TRBJ1-5,.
TGTGCCAGCAGTGAAGGGGGGGGCTCCACTGGGTCACCCCTCCACTTT,CASSEGGGSTGSPLHF,16,.,TRBV25-1,TRBJ1-6,few
TGTGCCAGCAGCTTCGGGACAGGGACCTACGAGCAGTACTTC,CASSFGTGTYEQYF,14,TRBD1,TRBV5-5,TRBJ2-7,few
TGTGCCAGCTCATCAACAATGACAGGGGGGAACACTGAAGCTTTCTTT,CASSSTMTGGNTEAFF,16,TRBD1,TRBV18,TRBJ1-1,.
TGTGCCAGCAGTTTCCGACCCCCTTGGACAGGGAGCAATCAGCCCCAGCATTTT,CASSFRPPWTGSNQPQHF,18,TRBD1,TRBV27,TRBJ1-5,.
TGTGCCAGCAGGATACCGGGACAGGGGAACACTGAAGCTTTCTTT,CASRIPGQGNTEAFF,15,TRBD1,TRBV6-1,TRBJ1-1,few